This TCR beta chain was found in a study of OX40 agonist ivuxolimab in advanced cancers. The overall study: Ivuxolimab is a fully human IgG2 antibody that activates OX40 (CD134). Patients in dose escalation had liver, melanoma, kidney or head and neck cancers. General study findings and limits: The authors also found low normalized T-cell clonal expansion in some nonresponders.

Method: immunoSEQ multiplex PCR; TCRdb's copy keeps in-frame clones and lacks some. The data show about 96,000 clones, 80% to 95% seen once. A remark on this clone: Its antigen is unknown.

CDR3 length: 14 amino acids. The germline V gene has CDR1 SNHLY and CDR2 FYNNEI. Losses at the gene ends were 4 bases for V and 3 bases for J; bases not matched to a gene: 2. The chain recombines TRBV2 with TRBJ1-5; the match to TRBD1 covers 8 bases. Material: CD4+ or CD8+ T cells sorted from blood, obtained in a trial of the OX40 agonist ivuxolimab. The TCR sequence derives from an adult with an advanced solid tumor such as melanoma, head and neck, liver or kidney cancer. In DNA form, the CDR3 reads TGTGCCAGCAGTGGGACAGGGAACAATCAGCCCCAGCATTTT. This translates into CASSGTGNNQPQHF.